The 31 T cell receptor beta chains listed next were all sequenced from one sample in a study of blood T cells in healthy people across ages. Together with a sample-barcoded 5' primer, a J-beta primer mix was included in a second PCR lasting about 7 to 11 cycles. TCRdb re-derived calls from the 5' RACE reads in MiXCR, one entry per CDR3 protein. The table shows under 1,100,000 distinct CDR3 sequences, with under 30% occurring only once. The same data also went into a second study, on T cells of mothers and their children.

The material sequenced was blood. The receptors stem from a girl aged 2-10 years in good health.

The CDR3 loop is CASSFFAGAGETQYF. CDR3 nucleotide sequence: TGTGCCAGCAGCTTTTTCGCGGGGGCGGGGGAGACCCAGTACTTC. This chain links TRBV13 with TRBJ2-5; D possibly corresponds to TRBD2 (7 bases). The length of the CDR3 is 15 residues. V lost 3 bases and J lost 5, with 16 bases in between. The germline V gene has CDR1 PRHDT and CDR2 FYEKMQ (reference sequence).

V is TRBV5-1 and J is TRBJ1-2; D is ambiguous. The CDR3 extends over 12 amino acids. Germline-derived CDR1 and CDR2 are SGHRS and YFSETQ. Trimming removed 2 bases from V and 7 bases from J, with 9 bases in between. CDR3 coding DNA: TGCGCCAGCAGCTTTGATGAATTTGGCTACACCTTC. It codes for CASSFDEFGYTF. Variable domain in full (rest from reference TRBV5-1 and TRBJ1-2): KAGVTQTPRYLIKTRGQQVTLSCSPISGHRSVSWYQQTPGQGLQFLFEYFSETQRNKGNFPGRFSGRQFSNSRSEMNVSTLELGDSALYLCASSFDEFGYTFGSGTRLTVV.

This clonotype was counted a few times. The V gene is TRBV7-8, the J gene TRBJ2-1; no firm D call. Trimming removed 1 base from V and 9 bases from J, with 7 bases in between. Germline V lookup: CDR1 SGHVS, CDR2 FQNEAQ. The CDR3 loop spans 12 amino acids. The CDR3 region is CASSLGWGEQFF. The CDR3 bases are TGTGCCAGCAGCTTAGGCTGGGGTGAGCAGTTCTTC. Together with reference TRBV7-8 and TRBJ2-1, the CDR3 gives the full variable domain: GAGVSQSPRYKVAKRGQDVALRCDPISGHVSLFWYQQALGQGPEFLTYFQNEAQLDKSGLPSDRFFAERPEGSVSTLKIQRTQQEDSAVYLCASSLGWGEQFFGPGTRLTVL.

V usage is TRBV28 and J usage is TRBJ2-7; the D gene is possibly TRBD1 (6 bases). Germline V gene sequence: CDR1 MDHEN, CDR2 SYDVKM. V was pared by 3 bases and J by 3 bases, with 18 bases between. The CDR3 is 16 amino acids. For the CDR3, the DNA is TGTGCCAGCAGTTTTTCCCTCGACAGGACCCTCTACGAGCAGTACTTC. Residues: CASSFSLDRTLYEQYF.

This clonotype appeared a few times. The chain links TRBV28 to TRBJ1-4, with D unclear. The CDR3 contains 14 residues. V lost 9 bases and J lost 8, with 19 bases in between. The germline CDR1 and CDR2 sequences are MDHEN and SYDVKM. The CDR3 DNA is TGTGCCAGTTGGAGACGACACGAGACCGAAAAACTGTTTTTT. It is translated as CASWRRHETEKLFF.

This clonotype was observed a few times. The chain is built from TRBV7-2 and TRBJ2-7; D gene unclear. The length of the CDR3 is 14 residues. Germline loops: CDR1 SGHTA, CDR2 FQGNSA. The germline V and J ends were trimmed by 0 bases and 9 bases, with 15 bases remaining between them. The DNA for the CDR3 is TGTGCCAGCAGCTTAGCGCCGGGTCTAGAGGTGCAGTACTTC. Its protein product is CASSLAPGLEVQYF.

This chain joins TRBV20-1 and TRBJ2-3, with a weak D call TRBD2 (6 bases). The CDR3 is 16 residues long. Deletions cut 5 bases from V and 3 bases from J, with 21 bases between. CDR1 is DFQATT and CDR2 is SNEGSKA in the germline V gene (reference sequence). CDR3 in DNA: TGCAGTGCTCGCTCCTCTAACCCCGCGGGGACAGATACGCAGTATTTT. This sequence encodes CSARSSNPAGTDTQYF.

The CDR3 reads CSAYGLETYEQYF. CDR3 DNA: TGCAGTGCCTACGGACTAGAAACCTACGAGCAGTACTTC. The V call is TRBV20-1, the J call TRBJ2-7; TRBD2 agrees at 7 bases. The CDR3 totals 13 residues. CDR1 and CDR2 from the germline V gene are DFQATT and SNEGSKA (reference sequence). Losses at the gene ends were 6 bases for V and 2 bases for J; bases not matched to a gene: 7.

This clonotype was counted only a few times. This chain uses TRBV7-9 with TRBJ1-2, with TRBD1 as a possible D gene (6 bases). V dropped 5 bases and J dropped 8 bases, with 12 bases sitting between them. The germline gives CDR1 SEHNR, CDR2 FQNEAQ (reference sequence). The CDR3 extends over 12 amino acids. CDR3 coding DNA: TGTGCCAGCAGCCCTGGGGGCCAAGGCTACACCTTC. It specifies CASSPGGQGYTF. The full variable domain, completed using reference TRBV7-9 and TRBJ1-2, is DTGVSQNPRHKITKRGQNVTFRCDPISEHNRLYWYRQTLGQGPEFLTYFQNEAQLEKSRLLSDRFSAERPKGSFSTLEIQRTEQGDSAMYLCASSPGGQGYTFGSGTRLTVV.

In this sample, this clonotype turned up a few times. The chain employs TRBV6-5 and TRBJ1-5; 7 bases align to TRBD1. The CDR3 covers 13 residues. Unmatched junction bases numbered 4, after V lost 6 bases and J lost 5 bases. The germline CDR1 and CDR2 sequences are MNHEY and SVGAGI. This chain's CDR3 is CASSDREHQPQHF. The CDR3 DNA sequence: TGTGCCAGCAGCGACAGGGAACATCAGCCCCAGCATTTT.

This clonotype has a handful of counts. This chain joins TRBV27 and TRBJ2-5; the match to TRBD2 covers 9 bases. The last part of the DNA fits TRBJ2-7 better; the J call may be wrong. The CDR3 has 16 residues. The germline V gene has CDR1 MNHEY and CDR2 SMNVEV (reference sequence). CDR3 DNA sequence: TGTGCCAGCACCAGTTTGCCTAGCGGGATTCCCTACGAGCAGTACTTC. Its translation: CASTSLPSGIPYEQYF.

This clonotype was detected only a few times. The rearrangement uses TRBV5-1 and TRBJ2-1; the D is unclear. V gave up 4 bases and J gave up 3 bases, with 8 bases separating them. The CDR3 length is 13 residues. From germline, CDR1 is SGHRS and CDR2 YFSETQ. DNA of the CDR3: TGCGCCAGCAGCCCCTCAAACTACAATGAGCAGTTCTTC. Translation gives CASSPSNYNEQFF.

This clonotype was seen a handful of times. This CDR3 is CASIRFRDGPYEQYF. CDR3 DNA: TGTGCCAGCATACGATTCCGGGACGGCCCCTACGAGCAGTACTTC. The chain links TRBV6-5 to TRBJ2-7, with D perhaps TRBD1 or TRBD2 (5 bases each). The CDR3 loop spans 15 amino acids. In germline, CDR1 is MNHEY, CDR2 SVGAGI. Trimming removed 7 bases from V and 2 bases from J, with 18 bases in between.

The CDR3 nucleotides are TGTGCCAGTAGTTGGACTAGCGGGGCCGCCAGGGAGCTGTTTTTT. Its translation: CASSWTSGAARELFF. The chain carries TRBV19 and TRBJ2-2, with 12 bases identical to TRBD2. V lost 5 bases to trimming and J lost 9 bases; unmatched junction nucleotides: 7. Germline loops: CDR1 LNHDA, CDR2 SQIVND (reference sequence). CDR3 size: 15 residues.

This clonotype was picked up many times. The rearrangement uses TRBV12-3 or TRBV12-4 and TRBJ1-2, with 7 nucleotides matching TRBD1. Germline trimming cut 6 bases from V and 3 bases from J; bases unmatched to any gene: 4. The CDR3 loop spans 13 amino acids. CDR3 in DNA: TGTGCCAGCAGGACAGGGCGAGACTATGGCTACACCTTC. Translated: CASRTGRDYGYTF.

The CDR3 reads CASSPISGTEAFF. DNA of the CDR3: TGTGCCAGCAGCCCTATCAGCGGGACTGAAGCTTTCTTT. The chain uses TRBV7-3 and TRBJ1-1; D not resolved. V was trimmed by 5 bases and J by 5 bases, leaving 12 bases between them. CDR3 size: 13 residues. Per germline, CDR1 SGHTA and CDR2 FQGTGA.

CDR3 coding DNA: TGCAGTGCTAGATCACGACTAGACTACGAGCAGTACTTC. Translated, it gives CSARSRLDYEQYF. The J gene is TRBJ2-7, the V gene TRBV20-1, with D possibly TRBD2 on 6 matching bases. The CDR3 has 13 residues. Germline CDR1 is DFQATT and CDR2 is SNEGSKA (reference sequence). Deletions cut 2 bases from V and 3 bases from J, with 11 bases between.

This clonotype occurred a few times. The chain recombines TRBV6-1 with TRBJ1-1; 9 bases are a match to TRBD1. The V and J ends lost 4 bases and 5 bases, in that order; junction bases with no gene match: 8. Germline-derived CDR1 and CDR2 are MNHNS and SASEGT. This CDR3 comprises 15 residues. DNA for the CDR3: TGTGCCAGCAGTGGACTGGGACAGGGTCGGACTGAAGCTTTCTTT. Translation gives CASSGLGQGRTEAFF.

This clonotype was seen a single time. The V gene is TRBV7-6, the J gene TRBJ2-7; 8 bases map to TRBD2. Germline V gene sequence: CDR1 SGHVS, CDR2 FNYEAQ. J lost 3 bases, V lost 4 bases, and 14 bases had no gene match. The CDR3 has 17 amino acids. CDR3 in DNA: TGTGCCAGCAGCTCTTCGCCGGGGGGGTCTCTAGTCTACGAGCAGTACTTC. It encodes CASSSSPGGSLVYEQYF.

This rearrangement joins TRBV28 to TRBJ2-5, with TRBD1 identical over 7 bases. Germline loops: CDR1 MDHEN, CDR2 SYDVKM. V was pared by 3 bases and J by 0 bases, with 7 bases of the junction left unmatched. This CDR3 has 16 amino acids. CDR3 sequence reads: CASSFPFGQDQETQYF. CDR3 nucleotides: TGTGCCAGCAGTTTCCCCTTCGGACAGGACCAAGAGACCCAGTACTTC.

The CDR3 DNA sequence: TGCAGCGTTGTGGACAGGGATGGTGGCTACACCTTC. Residues: CSVVDRDGGYTF. This chain joins TRBV29-1 and TRBJ1-2, with 8 bases fitting TRBD1. Germline CDR1 SQVTM, CDR2 ANQGSEA. The CDR3 runs to 12 residues. J was trimmed by 7 bases and V by 4 bases; bases with no gene match: 5.

This clonotype was recorded a few times. A read error may account for a junction end that differs from germline. This sequence joins TRBV20-1 and TRBJ1-1; no definite D call. This CDR3 region has 11 residues. Per germline, CDR1 DFQATT and CDR2 SNEGSKA (reference sequence). CDR3 loop: CSAAGMSETFF. The CDR3 DNA reads as TGCAGTGCTGCGGGGATGTCTGAAACTTTCTTT.

The sample holds a few counts of this clonotype. The junction differs from germline at one of its ends, possibly a read error. The chain is built from TRBV28 and TRBJ1-6; D is undetermined. The CDR3 covers 14 residues. Germline CDR1 is MDHEN and CDR2 is SYDVKM. The CDR3 nucleotides are TGTACCAGCAGTCACGTCCCTACGGGATCACCCCTCCACTTT. Amino acid sequence: CTSSHVPTGSPLHF.

The chain couples TRBV20-1 to TRBJ2-5; D possibly corresponds to TRBD1 (5 bases). The J call is in doubt because the DNA end fits TRBJ2-7 better. Germline V gene sequence: CDR1 DFQATT, CDR2 SNEGSKA (reference sequence). This CDR3 has 14 residues. In DNA form, the CDR3 reads TGCAGTGCTAGAGATATGCAGGGCTCCTACGAGCAGTACTTC. The encoded protein is CSARDMQGSYEQYF.

J is TRBJ2-5 and V is TRBV19; 10 nucleotides agree with TRBD2. The last part of the DNA fits TRBJ2-1 better; the J call may be wrong. CDR1 is LNHDA, CDR2 SQIVND, per germline (reference sequence). CDR3 size: 15 residues. The CDR3 sequence: CASSIRPSGGNEQFF. CDR3 nucleotide sequence: TGTGCCAGTAGTATCCGTCCTAGCGGGGGCAATGAGCAGTTCTTC.

This clonotype was detected only a few times. V usage is TRBV5-1 and J usage is TRBJ2-4, with TRBD1 identical over 10 bases. The CDR3 length is 15 residues. V was pared by 7 bases and J by 7 bases, with 11 bases of the junction left unmatched. The V gene's germline CDR1 is SGHRS and CDR2 YFSETQ. The CDR3, as DNA: TGCGCCAGCGGAGGTGGGACAGGGGCGGGCAACATTCAGTACTTC. It is translated as CASGGGTGAGNIQYF. Full variable domain (missing parts from reference TRBV5-1 and TRBJ2-4): KAGVTQTPRYLIKTRGQQVTLSCSPISGHRSVSWYQQTPGQGLQFLFEYFSETQRNKGNFPGRFSGRQFSNSRSEMNVSTLELGDSALYLCASGGGTGAGNIQYFGAGTRLSVL.

For the CDR3, the DNA is TGTGCCAGCAGCCTAAATCCCGCACAGCTCTCTGGAAACACCATATATTTT. This gives the protein CASSLNPAQLSGNTIYF. The chain couples TRBV12-3 or TRBV12-4 to TRBJ1-3, with unresolved D. V gave up 6 bases and J gave up 0 bases, with 18 bases separating them. The length of the CDR3 is 17 residues.

This clonotype was seen only a few times. The chain carries TRBV29-1 and TRBJ2-1; D possibly uses TRBD1 or TRBD2 (5 bases each). Germline loops: CDR1 SQVTM, CDR2 ANQGSEA. Trimming left V 4 bases short and J 3 bases short, with 10 bases between. This CDR3 comprises 13 residues. CDR3 nucleotide sequence: TGCAGCGTTGGGGACGGAAGCTACAATGAGCAGTTCTTC. This encodes CSVGDGSYNEQFF.

In the case of this clonotype: A junction end diverges from the germline sequence, so it may reflect a read error. The chain combines TRBV10-3 with TRBJ2-5; 9 bases match TRBD2. Gene TRBJ2-7 matches the end of the DNA better, so the J call may be wrong. Germline V CDR1 and CDR2: ENHRY, SYGVKD. The CDR3 is 14 amino acids. The CDR3 here is CVISDMGLASEQYF. CDR3 DNA sequence: TGTGTCATCAGTGACATGGGACTAGCAAGCGAGCAGTACTTC.

This clonotype was seen more than once but under ten times. This chain connects TRBV18 to TRBJ2-1; D is unresolved. The length of the CDR3 is 13 residues. Germline-derived CDR1 and CDR2 are KGHSH and LQKENI. The V end was cut by 0 bases, the J end by 9 bases, with 9 bases between. This CDR3 reads CASSPPSSGEQFF. CDR3 coding DNA: TGTGCCAGCTCACCACCCAGTTCCGGTGAGCAGTTCTTC.

The chain links TRBV12-3 or TRBV12-4 to TRBJ1-5; 8 nucleotides match TRBD1. V dropped 6 bases and J dropped 7; count of bases not matched to a gene: 5. The CDR3 sequence is 13 residues long. CDR3 protein: CASRPQGAQPQHF. For the CDR3, the DNA is TGTGCCAGCAGGCCTCAGGGGGCGCAGCCCCAGCATTTT.